The present TCR beta chain was sequenced within a study of neoadjuvant anti-PD-1 for oral cavity cancer. Repertoires were generated with immunoSEQ multiplex PCR, while TCRdb's copy carries only in-frame clones and drops some. The table has 63,000 or so clones, about nine tenths seen once; the top ten hold 2.5% to 3%. The sample's time point: after neoadjuvant nivolumab, at surgical resection. Analysis of PBMCs was direct, with no culture step. This CDR3 has 13 amino acids. CDR1 is GTSNPN, CDR2 SVGIG, per germline (reference sequence). The V end lost 4 bases, the J end lost 6 bases, and 15 bases lay between the germline ends.

The TCR comes from a person between 35 and 79 years old with oral cavity squamous cell carcinoma. V usage is TRBV30 and J usage is TRBJ1-2; TRBD1 is a possible D gene (5 bases). The sample was PBMCs, taken after nivolumab (anti-PD-1) treatment. The CDR3 protein is CAWTLWQGDGYTF. CDR3 DNA sequence: TGTGCCTGGACCCTTTGGCAGGGTGATGGCTACACCTTC. The full variable domain, completed using reference TRBV30 and TRBJ1-2, is SQTIHQWPATLVQPVGSPLSLECTVEGTSNPNLYWYRQAAGRGLQLLFYSVGIGQISSEVPQNLSASRPQDRQFILSSKKLLLSDSGFYLCAWTLWQGDGYTFGSGTRLTVV.